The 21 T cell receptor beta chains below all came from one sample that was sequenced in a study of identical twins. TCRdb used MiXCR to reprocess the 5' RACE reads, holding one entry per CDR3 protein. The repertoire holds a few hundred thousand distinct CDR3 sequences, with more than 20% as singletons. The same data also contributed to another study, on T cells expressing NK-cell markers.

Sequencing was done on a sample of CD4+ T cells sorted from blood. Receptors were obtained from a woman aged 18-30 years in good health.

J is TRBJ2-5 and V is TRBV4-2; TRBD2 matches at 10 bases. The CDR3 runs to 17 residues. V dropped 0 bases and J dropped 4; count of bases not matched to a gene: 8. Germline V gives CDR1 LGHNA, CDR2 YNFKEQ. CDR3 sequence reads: CASSQDRSGGVAETQYF. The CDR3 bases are TGTGCCAGCAGCCAAGATCGGAGCGGGGGGGTTGCAGAGACCCAGTACTTC.

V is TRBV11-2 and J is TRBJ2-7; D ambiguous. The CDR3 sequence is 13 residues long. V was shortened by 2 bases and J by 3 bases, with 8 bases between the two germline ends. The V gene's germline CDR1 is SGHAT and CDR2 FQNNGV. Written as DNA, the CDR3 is TGTGCCAGCAGCTTATACGGGTACTACGAGCAGTACTTC. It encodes CASSLYGYYEQYF.

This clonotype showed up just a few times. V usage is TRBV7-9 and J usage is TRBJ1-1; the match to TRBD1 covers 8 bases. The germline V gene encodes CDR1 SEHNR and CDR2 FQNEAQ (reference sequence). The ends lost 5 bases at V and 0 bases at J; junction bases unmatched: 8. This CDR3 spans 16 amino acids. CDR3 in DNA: TGTGCCAGCAGCCACCGGGACAGGTTCATGAACACTGAAGCTTTCTTT. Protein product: CASSHRDRFMNTEAFF.

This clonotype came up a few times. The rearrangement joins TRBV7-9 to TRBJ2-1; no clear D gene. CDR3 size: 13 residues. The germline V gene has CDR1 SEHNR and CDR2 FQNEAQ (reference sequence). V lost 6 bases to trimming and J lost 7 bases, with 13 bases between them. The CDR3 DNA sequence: TGTGCCAGCAGATTACTTAGCCTGAATGAGCAGTTCTTC. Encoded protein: CASRLLSLNEQFF.

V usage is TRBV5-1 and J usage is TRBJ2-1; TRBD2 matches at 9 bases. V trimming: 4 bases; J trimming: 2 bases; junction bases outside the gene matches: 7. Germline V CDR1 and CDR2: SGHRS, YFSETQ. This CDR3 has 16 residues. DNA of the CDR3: TGCGCCAGCAGCCCGATAGCGGGGGCCGCCTACAATGAGCAGTTCTTC. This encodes CASSPIAGAAYNEQFF.

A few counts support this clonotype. As DNA, the CDR3 is TGTGCCAGCAGCTCGCGAAGGGGTGGAGTAGCGGGGTACAATGAGCAGTTCTTC. Residues: CASSSRRGGVAGYNEQFF. The chain joins TRBV11-2 to TRBJ2-1, with 8 positions matching TRBD2. V was clipped by 4 bases and J by 4 bases; unmatched bases: 15. The CDR3 covers 18 residues. Germline values: CDR1 SGHAT, CDR2 FQNNGV.

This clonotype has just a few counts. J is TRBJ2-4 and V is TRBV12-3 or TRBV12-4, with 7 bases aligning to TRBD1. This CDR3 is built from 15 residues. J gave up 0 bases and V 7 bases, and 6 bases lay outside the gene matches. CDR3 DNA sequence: TGTGCCAGCACCAAACAGGGGCTAGCCAAAAACATTCAGTACTTC. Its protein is CASTKQGLAKNIQYF.

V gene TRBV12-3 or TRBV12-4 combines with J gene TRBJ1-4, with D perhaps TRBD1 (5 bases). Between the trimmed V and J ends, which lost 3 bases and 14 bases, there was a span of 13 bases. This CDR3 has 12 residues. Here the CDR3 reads CASSFGRRQLFF. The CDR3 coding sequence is TGTGCCAGCAGTTTCGGACGCCGACAGCTGTTTTTT.

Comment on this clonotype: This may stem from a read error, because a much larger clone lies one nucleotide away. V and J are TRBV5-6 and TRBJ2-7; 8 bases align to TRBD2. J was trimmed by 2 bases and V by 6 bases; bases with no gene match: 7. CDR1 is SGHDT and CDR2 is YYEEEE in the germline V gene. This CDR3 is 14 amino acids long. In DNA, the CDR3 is TGTGCCAGCAACCTAGCGGGTCACACCTACGAGCAGTACTTC. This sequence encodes CASNLAGHTYEQYF. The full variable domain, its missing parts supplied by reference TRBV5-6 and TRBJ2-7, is DAGVTQSPTHLIKTRGQQVTLRCSPKSGHDTVSWYQQALGQGPQFIFQYYEEEERQRGNFPDRFSGHQFPNYSSELNVNALLLGDSALYLCASNLAGHTYEQYFGPGTRLTVT.

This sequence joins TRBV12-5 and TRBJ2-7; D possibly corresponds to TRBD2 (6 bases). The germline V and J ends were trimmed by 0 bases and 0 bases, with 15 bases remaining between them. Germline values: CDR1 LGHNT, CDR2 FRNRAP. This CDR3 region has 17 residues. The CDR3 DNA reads TGTGCTAGTGGTTTGGTACTAGGGACTTCCCCCTCCTACGAGCAGTACTTC. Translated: CASGLVLGTSPSYEQYF.

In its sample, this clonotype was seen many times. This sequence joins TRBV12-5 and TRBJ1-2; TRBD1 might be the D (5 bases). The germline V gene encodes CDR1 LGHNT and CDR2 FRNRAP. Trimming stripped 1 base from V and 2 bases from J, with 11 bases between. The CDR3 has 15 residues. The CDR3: CASGLGQGRNYGYTF. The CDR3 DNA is TGTGCTAGTGGTTTGGGTCAGGGTCGGAACTATGGCTACACCTTC. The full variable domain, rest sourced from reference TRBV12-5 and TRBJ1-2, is DARVTQTPRHKVTEMGQEVTMRCQPILGHNTVFWYRQTMMQGLELLAYFRNRAPLDDSGMPKDRFSAEMPDATLATLKIQPSEPRDSAVYFCASGLGQGRNYGYTFGSGTRLTVV.

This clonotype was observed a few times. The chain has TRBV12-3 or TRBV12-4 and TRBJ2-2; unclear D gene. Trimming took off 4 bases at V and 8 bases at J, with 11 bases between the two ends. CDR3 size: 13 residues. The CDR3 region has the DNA TGTGCCAGCAGTTGGGTCGGAGTAGGGGAGCTGTTTTTT. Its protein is CASSWVGVGELFF.

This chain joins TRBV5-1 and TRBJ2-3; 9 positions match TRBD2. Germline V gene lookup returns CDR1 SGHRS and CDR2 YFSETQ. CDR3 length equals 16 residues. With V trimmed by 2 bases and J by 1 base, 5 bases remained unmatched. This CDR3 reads CASSFGTSRGTDTQYF. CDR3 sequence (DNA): TGCGCCAGCAGCTTTGGGACTAGCAGGGGCACAGATACGCAGTATTTT.

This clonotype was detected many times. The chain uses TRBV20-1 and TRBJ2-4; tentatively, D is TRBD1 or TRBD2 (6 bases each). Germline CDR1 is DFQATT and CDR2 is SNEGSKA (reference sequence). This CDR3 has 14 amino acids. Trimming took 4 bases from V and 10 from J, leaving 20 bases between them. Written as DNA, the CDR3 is TGCAGTGCTACGGGAGAGGGGGGCGGACAGATTCAGTACTTC. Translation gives CSATGEGGGQIQYF.

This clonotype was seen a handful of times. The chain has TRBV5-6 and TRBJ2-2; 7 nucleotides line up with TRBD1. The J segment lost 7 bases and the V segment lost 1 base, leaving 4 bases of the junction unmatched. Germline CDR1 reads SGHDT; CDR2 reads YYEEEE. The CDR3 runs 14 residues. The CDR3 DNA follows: TGTGCCAGCAGCTTGAGACAGGGCAGCGGGGAGCTGTTTTTT. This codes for CASSLRQGSGELFF.

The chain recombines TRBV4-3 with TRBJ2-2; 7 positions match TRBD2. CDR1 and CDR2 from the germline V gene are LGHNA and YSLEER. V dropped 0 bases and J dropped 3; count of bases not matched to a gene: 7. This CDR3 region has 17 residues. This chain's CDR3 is CASSQEPAGVDTGELFF. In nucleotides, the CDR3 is TGCGCCAGCAGCCAAGAACCGGCGGGAGTTGACACCGGGGAGCTGTTTTTT.

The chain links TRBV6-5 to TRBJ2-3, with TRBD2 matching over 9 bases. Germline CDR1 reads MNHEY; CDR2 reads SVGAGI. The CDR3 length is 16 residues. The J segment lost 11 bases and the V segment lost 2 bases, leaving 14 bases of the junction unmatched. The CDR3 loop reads CASSYLLAGLPRGQYF. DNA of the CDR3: TGTGCCAGCAGTTACCTCCTAGCGGGACTCCCTAGGGGGCAGTATTTT.

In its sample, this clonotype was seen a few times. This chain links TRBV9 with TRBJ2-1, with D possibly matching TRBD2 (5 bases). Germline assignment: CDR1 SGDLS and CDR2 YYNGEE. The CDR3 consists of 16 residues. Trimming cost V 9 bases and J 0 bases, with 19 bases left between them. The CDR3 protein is CATSTGMRASYNEQFF. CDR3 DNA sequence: TGTGCCACATCGACGGGGATGCGAGCCTCCTACAATGAGCAGTTCTTC.

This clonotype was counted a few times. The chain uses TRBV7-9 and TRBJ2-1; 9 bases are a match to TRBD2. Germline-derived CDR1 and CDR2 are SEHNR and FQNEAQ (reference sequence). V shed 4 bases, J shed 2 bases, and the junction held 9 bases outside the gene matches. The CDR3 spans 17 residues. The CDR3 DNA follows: TGTGCCAGCAGCTCCTCTGGCGGGAGGGCCGCCTACAATGAGCAGTTCTTC. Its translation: CASSSSGGRAAYNEQFF.

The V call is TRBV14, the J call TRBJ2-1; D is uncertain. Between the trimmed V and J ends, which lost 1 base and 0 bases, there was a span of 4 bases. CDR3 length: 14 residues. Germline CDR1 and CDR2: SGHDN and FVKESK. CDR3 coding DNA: TGTGCCAGCAGCCAAGGGTACTCCTACAATGAGCAGTTCTTC. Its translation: CASSQGYSYNEQFF.

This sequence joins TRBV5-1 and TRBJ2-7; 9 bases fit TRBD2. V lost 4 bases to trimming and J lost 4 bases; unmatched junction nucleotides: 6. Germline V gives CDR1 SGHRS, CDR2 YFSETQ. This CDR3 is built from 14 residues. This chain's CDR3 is CASSGTSGPYEQYF. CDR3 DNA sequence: TGCGCCAGCAGCGGCACTAGCGGGCCGTACGAGCAGTACTTC.